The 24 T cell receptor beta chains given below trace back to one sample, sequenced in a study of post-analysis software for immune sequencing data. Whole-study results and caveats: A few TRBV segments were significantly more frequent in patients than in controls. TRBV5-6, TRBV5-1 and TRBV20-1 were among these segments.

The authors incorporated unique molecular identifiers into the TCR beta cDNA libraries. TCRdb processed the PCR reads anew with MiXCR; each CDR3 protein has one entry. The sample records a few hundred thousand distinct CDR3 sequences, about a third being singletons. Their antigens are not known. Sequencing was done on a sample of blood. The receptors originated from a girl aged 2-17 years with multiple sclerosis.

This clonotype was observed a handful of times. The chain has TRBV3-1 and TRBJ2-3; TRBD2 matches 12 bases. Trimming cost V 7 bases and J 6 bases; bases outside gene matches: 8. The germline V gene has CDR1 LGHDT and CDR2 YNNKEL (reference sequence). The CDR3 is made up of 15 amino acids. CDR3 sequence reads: CASNGLAGSLDTQYF. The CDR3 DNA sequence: TGTGCCAGCAACGGACTAGCGGGGTCATTGGATACGCAGTATTTT.

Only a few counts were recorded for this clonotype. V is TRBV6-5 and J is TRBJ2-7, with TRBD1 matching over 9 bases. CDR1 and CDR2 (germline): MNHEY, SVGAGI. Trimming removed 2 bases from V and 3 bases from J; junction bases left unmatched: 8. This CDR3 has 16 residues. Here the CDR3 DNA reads TGTGCCAGCAGTTACAGGGCCGGGACAGGGCTCTACGAGCAGTACTTC. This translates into CASSYRAGTGLYEQYF.

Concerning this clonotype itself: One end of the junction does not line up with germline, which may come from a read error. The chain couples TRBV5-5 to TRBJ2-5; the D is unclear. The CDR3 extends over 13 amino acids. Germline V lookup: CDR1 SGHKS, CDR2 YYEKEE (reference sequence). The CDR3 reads CTSSLYLAETQYF. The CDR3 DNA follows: TGTACCAGCAGCTTATACCTCGCGGAGACCCAGTACTTC.

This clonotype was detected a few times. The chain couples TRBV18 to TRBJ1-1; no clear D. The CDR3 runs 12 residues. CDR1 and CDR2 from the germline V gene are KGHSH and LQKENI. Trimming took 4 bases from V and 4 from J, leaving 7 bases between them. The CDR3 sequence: CASSLSGTEAFF. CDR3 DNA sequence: TGTGCCAGCTCACTCTCGGGCACTGAAGCTTTCTTT.

CDR3 amino acids: CASSQDRSRFAGYTF. The CDR3 DNA is TGCGCCAGCAGCCAAGATCGGAGCAGGTTTGCCGGCTACACCTTC. The rearrangement links TRBV4-1 to TRBJ1-2; D gene ambiguous. V was cut by 0 bases and J by 8 bases, with 16 bases left in between. This CDR3 has 15 amino acids. Germline CDR1 MGHRA, CDR2 YSYEKL.

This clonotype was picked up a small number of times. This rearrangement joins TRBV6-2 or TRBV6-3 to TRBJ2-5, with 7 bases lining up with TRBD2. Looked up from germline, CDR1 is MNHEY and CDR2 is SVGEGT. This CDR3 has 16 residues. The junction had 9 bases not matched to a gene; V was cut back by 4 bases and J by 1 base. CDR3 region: CASSSSGGGTQETQYF. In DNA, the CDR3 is TGTGCCAGCAGTTCCTCGGGAGGAGGGACCCAAGAGACCCAGTACTTC.

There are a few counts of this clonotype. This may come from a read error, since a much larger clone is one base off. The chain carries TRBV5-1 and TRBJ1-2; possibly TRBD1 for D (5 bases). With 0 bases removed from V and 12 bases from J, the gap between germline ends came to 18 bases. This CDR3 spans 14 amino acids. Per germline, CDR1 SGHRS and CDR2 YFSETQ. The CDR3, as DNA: TGCGCCAGCAGCTTGGGCCCATTTGGACGGGGCCACACCTTC. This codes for CASSLGPFGRGHTF.

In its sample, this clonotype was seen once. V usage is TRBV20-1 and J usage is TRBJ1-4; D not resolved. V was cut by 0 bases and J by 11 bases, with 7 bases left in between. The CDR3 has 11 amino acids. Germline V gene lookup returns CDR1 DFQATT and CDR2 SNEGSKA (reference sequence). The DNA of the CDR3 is TGCAGTGCTAGAGATCGGGGTAAACTGTTTTTT. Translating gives CSARDRGKLFF.

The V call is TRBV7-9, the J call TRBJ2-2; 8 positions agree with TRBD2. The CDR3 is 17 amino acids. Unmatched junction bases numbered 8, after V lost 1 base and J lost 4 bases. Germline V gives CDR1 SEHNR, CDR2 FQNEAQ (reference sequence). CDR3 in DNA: TGTGCCAGCAGCTTAGTTAACCTAGCGGGCCCCACCGGGGAGCTGTTTTTT. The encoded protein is CASSLVNLAGPTGELFF.

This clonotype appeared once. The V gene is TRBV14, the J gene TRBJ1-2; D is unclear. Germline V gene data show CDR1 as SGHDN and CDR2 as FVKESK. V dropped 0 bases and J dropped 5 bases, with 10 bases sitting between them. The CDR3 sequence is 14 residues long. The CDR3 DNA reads TGTGCCAGCAGCCAAGACAGGTTTGGATATGGCTACACCTTC. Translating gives CASSQDRFGYGYTF.

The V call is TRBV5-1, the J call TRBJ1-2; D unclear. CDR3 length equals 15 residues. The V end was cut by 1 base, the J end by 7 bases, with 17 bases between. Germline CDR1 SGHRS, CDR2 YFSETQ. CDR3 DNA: TGCGCCAGCAGCTTGTCCCGACCCAGGCGGAGTGGCTACACCTTC. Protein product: CASSLSRPRRSGYTF.

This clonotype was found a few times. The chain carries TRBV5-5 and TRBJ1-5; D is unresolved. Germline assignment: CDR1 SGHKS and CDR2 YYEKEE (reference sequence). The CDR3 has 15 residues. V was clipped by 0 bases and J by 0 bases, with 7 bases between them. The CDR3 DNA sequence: TGTGCCAGCAGCTTGGCACAGTATAGCAATCAGCCCCAGCATTTT. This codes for CASSLAQYSNQPQHF.

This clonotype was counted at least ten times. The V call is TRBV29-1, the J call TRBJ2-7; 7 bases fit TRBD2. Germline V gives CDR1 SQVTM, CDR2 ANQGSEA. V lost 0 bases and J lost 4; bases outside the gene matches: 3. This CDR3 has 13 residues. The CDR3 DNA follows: TGCAGCGTTGAAGATGGGGGGGTTTACGAGCAGTACTTC. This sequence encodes CSVEDGGVYEQYF.

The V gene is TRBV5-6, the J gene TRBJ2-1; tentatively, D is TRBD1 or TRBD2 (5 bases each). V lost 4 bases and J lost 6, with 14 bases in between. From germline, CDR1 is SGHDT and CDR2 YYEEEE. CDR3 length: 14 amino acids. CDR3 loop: CASSRSGTSNEQFF. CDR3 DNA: TGTGCCAGCAGCCGTTCCGGGACCAGCAATGAGCAGTTCTTC.

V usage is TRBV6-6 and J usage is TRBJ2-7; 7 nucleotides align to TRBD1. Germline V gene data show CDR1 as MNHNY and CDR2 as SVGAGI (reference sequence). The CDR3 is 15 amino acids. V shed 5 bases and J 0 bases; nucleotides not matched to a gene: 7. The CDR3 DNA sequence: TGTGCCAGCAGTAACCCGGGACAGAGCTCCTACGAGCAGTACTTC. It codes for CASSNPGQSSYEQYF.

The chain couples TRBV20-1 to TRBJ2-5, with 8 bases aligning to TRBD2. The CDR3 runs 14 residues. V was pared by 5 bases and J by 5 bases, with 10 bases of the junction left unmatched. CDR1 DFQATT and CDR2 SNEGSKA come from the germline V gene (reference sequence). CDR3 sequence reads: CSASPGGAGETQYF. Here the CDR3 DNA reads TGCAGTGCTTCCCCCGGGGGGGCTGGGGAGACCCAGTACTTC.

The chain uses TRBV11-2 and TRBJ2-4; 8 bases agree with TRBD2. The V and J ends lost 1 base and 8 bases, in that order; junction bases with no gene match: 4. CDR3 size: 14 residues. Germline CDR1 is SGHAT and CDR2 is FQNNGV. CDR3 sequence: CASSLAGLGDIQYF. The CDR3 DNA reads TGTGCCAGCAGCTTAGCGGGACTAGGTGACATTCAGTACTTC.

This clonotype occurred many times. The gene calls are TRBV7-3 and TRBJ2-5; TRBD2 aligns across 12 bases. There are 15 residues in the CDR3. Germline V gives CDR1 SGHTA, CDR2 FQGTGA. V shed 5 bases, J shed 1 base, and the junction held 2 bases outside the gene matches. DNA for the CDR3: TGTGCCAGCAGCCTAGCGGGGGGGGGCCAAGAGACCCAGTACTTC. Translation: CASSLAGGGQETQYF. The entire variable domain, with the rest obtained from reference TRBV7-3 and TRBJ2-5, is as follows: GAGVSQTPSNKVTEKGKYVELRCDPISGHTALYWYRQSLGQGPEFLIYFQGTGAADDSGLPNDRFFAVRPEGSVSTLKIQRTERGDSAVYLCASSLAGGGQETQYFGPGTRLLVL.

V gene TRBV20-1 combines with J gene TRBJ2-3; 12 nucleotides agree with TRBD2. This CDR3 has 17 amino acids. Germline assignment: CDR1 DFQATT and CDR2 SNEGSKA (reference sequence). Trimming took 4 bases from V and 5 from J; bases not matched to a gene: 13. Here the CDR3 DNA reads TGCAGTGCTATCGTTGGAGCTAGCGGGGGGGCTGGAGATACGCAGTATTTT. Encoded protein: CSAIVGASGGAGDTQYF.

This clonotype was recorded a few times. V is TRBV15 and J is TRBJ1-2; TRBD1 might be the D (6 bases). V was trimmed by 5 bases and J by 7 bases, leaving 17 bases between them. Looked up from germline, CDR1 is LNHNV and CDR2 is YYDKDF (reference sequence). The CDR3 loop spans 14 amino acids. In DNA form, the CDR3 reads TGTGCCACCAGCGCCCTCCGGACAGCTAGTGGCTACACCTTC. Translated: CATSALRTASGYTF.

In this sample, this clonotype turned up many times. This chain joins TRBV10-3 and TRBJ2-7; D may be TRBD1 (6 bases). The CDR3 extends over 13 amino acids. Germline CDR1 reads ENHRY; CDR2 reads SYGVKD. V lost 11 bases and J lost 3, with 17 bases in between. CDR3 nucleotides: TGTGCCGCATCAGGGGCAATAAACTACGAGCAGTACTTC. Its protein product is CAASGAINYEQYF.

The CDR3 protein is CASSVDGGQARETQYF. In nucleotides, the CDR3 is TGTGCCAGCAGCGTAGATGGGGGACAGGCTCGCGAGACCCAGTACTTC. The chain recombines TRBV9 with TRBJ2-5; 8 nucleotides line up with TRBD1. The V segment lost 0 bases and the J segment 5 bases; nucleotides outside the gene matches: 9. Germline assignment: CDR1 SGDLS and CDR2 YYNGEE. The CDR3 covers 16 residues.

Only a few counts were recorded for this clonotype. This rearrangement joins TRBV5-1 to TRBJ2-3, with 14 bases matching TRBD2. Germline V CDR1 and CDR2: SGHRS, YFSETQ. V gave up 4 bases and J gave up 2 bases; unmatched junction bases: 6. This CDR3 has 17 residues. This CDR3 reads CASSPRTSGGFTDTQYF. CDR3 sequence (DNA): TGCGCCAGCAGCCCCCGGACTAGCGGGGGGTTCACAGATACGCAGTATTTT.

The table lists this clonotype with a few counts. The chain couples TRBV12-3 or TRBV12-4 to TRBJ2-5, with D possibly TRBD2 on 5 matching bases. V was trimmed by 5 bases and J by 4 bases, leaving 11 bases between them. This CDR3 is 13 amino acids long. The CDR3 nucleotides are TGTGCCAGCAGTATCGGGGTCGCAGAGACCCAGTACTTC. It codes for CASSIGVAETQYF.